The sequence of this T cell receptor (beta chain) was determined in a study of early T cells in non-severe SARS-CoV-2 infection. The sample holds a few counts of this clonotype. TCRdb re-called the 5' RACE reads through MiXCR, storing one row per CDR3 protein. The profile shows tens of thousands of distinct CDR3 sequences, roughly 6% of them singletons. The CDR3 contains 16 residues. Germline trimming cut 9 bases from V and 3 bases from J; bases unmatched to any gene: 9. The germline V gene has CDR1 KGHSH and CDR2 LQKENI. This chain links TRBV18 with TRBJ1-6; 9 bases map to TRBD1. The sample in question was whole blood, obtained at baseline. The sequence was collected from an adult who was a healthcare worker with PCR-confirmed SARS-CoV-2 infection or an uninfected control (not recorded which). The CDR3 DNA reads as TGTGCCAGTCGGCGGGAGACAGGGGGCTATAATTCACCCCTCCACTTT. Amino acids: CASRRETGGYNSPLHF.